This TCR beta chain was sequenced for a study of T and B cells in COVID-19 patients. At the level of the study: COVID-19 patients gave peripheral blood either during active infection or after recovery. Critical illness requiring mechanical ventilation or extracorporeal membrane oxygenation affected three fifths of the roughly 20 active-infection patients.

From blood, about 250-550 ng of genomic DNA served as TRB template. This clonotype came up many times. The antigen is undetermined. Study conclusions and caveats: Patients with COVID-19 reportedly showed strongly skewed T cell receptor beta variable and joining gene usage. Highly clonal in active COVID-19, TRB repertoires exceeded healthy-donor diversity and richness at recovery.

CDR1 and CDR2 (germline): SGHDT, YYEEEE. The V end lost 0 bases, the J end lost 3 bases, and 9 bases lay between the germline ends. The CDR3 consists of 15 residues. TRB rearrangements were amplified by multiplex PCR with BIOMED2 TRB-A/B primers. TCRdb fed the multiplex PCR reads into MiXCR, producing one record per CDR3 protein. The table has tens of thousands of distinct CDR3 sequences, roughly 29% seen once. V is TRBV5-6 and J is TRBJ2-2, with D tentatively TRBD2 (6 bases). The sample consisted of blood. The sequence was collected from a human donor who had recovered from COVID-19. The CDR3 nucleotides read TGTGCCAGCAGCTTGGGGGACTCCGACACCGGGGAGCTGTTTTTT. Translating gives CASSLGDSDTGELFF. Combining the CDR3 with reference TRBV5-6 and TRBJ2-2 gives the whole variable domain DAGVTQSPTHLIKTRGQQVTLRCSPKSGHDTVSWYQQALGQGPQFIFQYYEEEERQRGNFPDRFSGHQFPNYSSELNVNALLLGDSALYLCASSLGDSDTGELFFGEGSRLTVL.